These T cell receptor beta chains were read from a single sample in a study of T-cell reconstitution after alpha-beta-depleted transplantation in children. TCRdb ran MiXCR on the PCR reads and lists one entry per CDR3 protein. The table includes over 300,000 distinct CDR3 sequences, 10% detected once. Sequencing was performed on PBMCs from the stem cell graft donor, taken from the stem cell graft. The receptors here all came from a human donor who donated a stem cell graft to a child with acute lymphoblastic leukemia. Each CDR3 is given with its conserved first and last residue. Each record gives: clone size, D gene, J gene, V gene, CDR3 protein, CDR3 DNA. A D gene is named only where the DNA matches it firmly. Size tells how often a clone was seen (once, few, many) or the class of an expanded clone, and some rows leave it out.

NA TRBD1 TRBJ2-3 TRBV6-5 CASSWDRVRADTQYF TGTGCCAGCAGTTGGGACAGGGTCCGAGCAGATACGCAGTATTTT
NA NA TRBJ2-5 TRBV5-5 CASSLDQGGETQYF TGTGCCAGCAGCTTGGACCAGGGTGGCGAGACCCAGTACTTC
many NA TRBJ2-3 TRBV27 CASSLHLGGTNAQYF TGTGCCAGCAGTTTACACCTAGGGGGGACTAATGCGCAGTATTTT
NA NA TRBJ2-5 TRBV7-6 CASSLPLETQYF TGTGCCAGCAGTCTACCTCTGGAGACCCAGTACTTC
few TRBD2 TRBJ2-4 TRBV5-1 CASSLEGLAGGIKNIQYF TGCGCCAGCAGCTTGGAGGGACTAGCGGGAGGGATCAAAAACATTCAGTACTTC
many NA TRBJ2-3 TRBV19 CASSQNTDTQYF TGTGCCAGTAGTCAAAACACAGATACGCAGTATTTT
few TRBD2 TRBJ2-5 TRBV6-5 CASSYMGLPQETQYF TGTGCCAGCAGTTACATGGGACTACCTCAAGAGACCCAGTACTTC
few TRBD1 TRBJ2-5 TRBV15 CATRDRAGGETQYF TGTGCCACCAGGGACAGGGCTGGGGGGGAGACCCAGTACTTC
few TRBD2 TRBJ2-5 TRBV5-5 CASSLRLALETQYF TGTGCCAGCAGCTTACGACTAGCATTAGAGACCCAGTACTTC
few TRBD2 TRBJ2-4 TRBV20-1 CAAGGAKNIQYF TGCGCCGCGGGGGGGGCCAAAAACATTCAGTACTTC
few TRBD1 TRBJ2-7 TRBV29-1 CSVEGGQGSYEQYF TGCAGCGTTGAAGGGGGACAGGGATCCTACGAGCAGTACTTC
few NA TRBJ2-7 TRBV29-1 CSVVPPGSSYEQYF TGCAGCGTTGTTCCACCCGGAAGCTCCTACGAGCAGTACTTC
few NA TRBJ2-6 TRBV6-5 CASNNRETGANVLTF TGTGCCAGCAACAACAGGGAAACTGGGGCCAACGTCCTGACTTTC
NA NA TRBJ1-6 TRBV7-6 CASSSDSYNSPLHF TGTGCCAGCAGCTCGGACAGTTATAATTCACCCCTCCACTTT
few NA TRBJ2-3 TRBV4-1 CASSQGWQRRSTDTQYF TGCGCCAGCAGCCAAGGATGGCAGCGCCGTAGCACAGATACGCAGTATTTT
NA TRBD2 TRBJ2-3 TRBV29-1 CSAAGAGGRTDTQYF TGCAGCGCCGCGGGGGCGGGAGGCCGCACAGATACGCAGTATTTT
few TRBD2 TRBJ2-7 TRBV20-1 CSASGTRLGEQYF TGCAGTGCTAGCGGGACTAGACTAGGCGAGCAGTACTTC
NA NA TRBJ1-4 TRBV4-3 CASSQDRWREKLFF TGCGCCAGCAGCCAAGATAGGTGGAGAGAAAAACTGTTTTTT
few NA TRBJ2-2 TRBV4-2 CASSQDRDGANTGELFF TGTGCCAGCAGCCAAGACCGGGACGGAGCGAACACCGGGGAGCTGTTTTTT
NA NA TRBJ2-2 TRBV15 CATSRDEGHNTGELFF TGTGCCACCAGCAGAGATGAGGGGCACAACACCGGGGAGCTGTTTTTT
NA NA TRBJ2-2 TRBV3-1 CASSQTRAGELFF TGTGCCAGCAGCCAAACTCGGGCCGGGGAGCTGTTTTTT
few NA TRBJ2-1 TRBV5-1 CASGFKSGSYNEQFF TGCGCCAGCGGGTTCAAATCTGGGTCCTACAATGAGCAGTTCTTC
NA TRBD1 TRBJ2-7 TRBV29-1 CSVEGTGDYEQYF TGCAGCGTTGAAGGGACAGGGGACTACGAGCAGTACTTC
many NA TRBJ1-5 TRBV4-1 CASSQDGDQPQHF TGCGCCAGCAGCCAAGATGGCGATCAGCCCCAGCATTTT
few NA TRBJ2-7 TRBV20-1 CSARERSGRTYEQYF TGCAGTGCTAGAGAACGGTCCGGCAGGACCTACGAGCAGTACTTC
few TRBD1 TRBJ1-3 TRBV3-1 CASSYGQDISGNTIYF TGTGCCAGCAGTTACGGACAGGACATCTCTGGAAACACCATATATTTT